The 27 T cell receptor beta chains in this list originate from one sample, sequenced in a study of molecular identifiers for immune sequencing clone quantification. TCRdb reanalysed the PCR reads using MiXCR and keeps one entry per CDR3 protein. The table shows 460,000 or so distinct CDR3 sequences, with about a quarter occurring only once. Sequences were obtained from naive CD8+ T cells from blood, with Jurkat cell RNA spiked in. The subset is: FACS-sorted CD8+CD4-CCR7+CD45RA+ naive T cells. The origin of the receptors is a human donor in good health. Some libraries in this study had Jurkat cell RNA spiked in.

This CDR3 reads CASSTLSQQAYSNQPQHF. For the CDR3, the DNA is TGTGCCAGTAGTACCCTCTCCCAGCAGGCTTATAGCAATCAGCCCCAGCATTTT. The chain carries TRBV19 and TRBJ1-5; no clear D. Germline V lookup: CDR1 LNHDA, CDR2 SQIVND (reference sequence). V was trimmed by 4 bases and J by 0 bases, leaving 19 bases between them. The CDR3 covers 18 residues.

This clonotype was picked up many times. DNA of the CDR3: TGTGCCAGCAGCCTGATAGGGACAGGATCAGAGACCCAGTACTTC. It translates to CASSLIGTGSETQYF. The chain has TRBV5-6 and TRBJ2-5; TRBD1 matches at 8 bases. Germline values: CDR1 SGHDT, CDR2 YYEEEE. This CDR3 is built from 15 residues. V was pared by 4 bases and J by 4 bases, with 9 bases of the junction left unmatched.

J is TRBJ1-3 and V is TRBV6-9; TRBD1 agrees at 7 bases. Germline CDR1 is MNHGY and CDR2 is SVAAGI. The V segment lost 2 bases and the J segment 0 bases; nucleotides outside the gene matches: 4. The CDR3 loop spans 16 amino acids. The CDR3 DNA reads TGTGCCAGCAGTTATGGGGGACAGAACTCTGGAAACACCATATATTTT. It yields the protein CASSYGGQNSGNTIYF.

The chain uses TRBV12-3 or TRBV12-4 and TRBJ2-5; no firm D call. V was trimmed by 7 bases and J by 5 bases, leaving 20 bases between them. This CDR3 spans 15 amino acids. CDR3 coding DNA: TGTGCCAGCACCACTCCGGAGTACTTCATGGAGACCCAGTACTTC. Translated: CASTTPEYFMETQYF.

The sample holds many counts of this clonotype. The genes are TRBV6-6 and TRBJ1-4, with a weak D call TRBD1 (5 bases). The CDR3 runs 13 residues. The germline gives CDR1 MNHNY, CDR2 SVGAGI (reference sequence). Trimming shortened V by 6 bases and J by 6 bases, and 11 bases separated the two germline ends. Written as DNA, the CDR3 is TGTGCCAGCAGACGCGGGACCGATGAAAAACTGTTTTTT. Amino acid sequence: CASRRGTDEKLFF.

The table lists this clonotype with many counts. The V gene is TRBV20-1, the J gene TRBJ1-1; a weak D match, TRBD1 (6 bases). The CDR3 consists of 15 residues. V was clipped by 1 base and J by 4 bases, with 16 bases between them. CDR1 and CDR2 from the germline V gene are DFQATT and SNEGSKA (reference sequence). CDR3 sequence: CSARALGQSVTEAFF. CDR3 bases: TGCAGTGCTAGAGCATTGGGACAAAGTGTCACTGAAGCTTTCTTT.

The genes are TRBV7-9 and TRBJ2-1; 7 positions agree with TRBD1. From germline, CDR1 is SEHNR and CDR2 FQNEAQ (reference sequence). The CDR3 sequence is 18 residues long. V lost 4 bases to trimming and J lost 8 bases; unmatched junction nucleotides: 20. The CDR3 nucleotides are TGTGCCAGCAGCTCTTTTAATACCGGGGCAGGGGGTATCCATGAGCAGTTCTTC. Protein: CASSSFNTGAGGIHEQFF. The full variable domain, rest sourced from reference TRBV7-9 and TRBJ2-1, is DTGVSQNPRHKITKRGQNVTFRCDPISEHNRLYWYRQTLGQGPEFLTYFQNEAQLEKSRLLSDRFSAERPKGSFSTLEIQRTEQGDSAMYLCASSSFNTGAGGIHEQFFGPGTRLTVL.

This clonotype has ten or more counts. The genes are TRBV7-2 and TRBJ1-2; weak D call: TRBD1 (5 bases). The length of the CDR3 is 15 residues. Trimming stripped 5 bases from V and 4 bases from J, with 17 bases between. Germline values: CDR1 SGHTA, CDR2 FQGNSA. CDR3 region: CASSTYSGSGYGYTF. CDR3 DNA: TGTGCCAGCAGCACATACTCAGGGAGTGGCTATGGCTACACCTTC. The whole variable domain, remainder taken from reference TRBV7-2 and TRBJ1-2, is GAGVSQSPSNKVTEKGKDVELRCDPISGHTALYWYRQSLGQGLEFLIYFQGNSAPDKSGLPSDRFSAERTGGSVSTLTIQRTQQEDSAVYLCASSTYSGSGYGYTFGSGTRLTVV.

Concerning this clonotype itself: A much larger clone differs from this one at a single base, so this may be a read error. The chain joins TRBV28 to TRBJ2-7, with D uncertain. This CDR3 has 15 residues. Germline CDR1 and CDR2: MDHEN and SYDVKM. With 3 bases removed from V and 1 base from J, the gap between germline ends came to 13 bases. Here the CDR3 reads CASSLRWATSYEQYF. CDR3 nucleotide sequence: TGTGCCAGCAGTTTGCGGTGGGCAACATCCTACGAGCAGTACTTC.

This clonotype has just one count. CDR3 protein: CASSLLATTGELFF. In nucleotides, the CDR3 is TGTGCCAGCAGCTTACTAGCTACTACCGGGGAGCTGTTTTTT. V usage is TRBV11-3 and J usage is TRBJ2-2, with D perhaps TRBD2 (5 bases). The germline CDR1 and CDR2 sequences are SGHNT and YENEEA. This CDR3 contains 14 residues. Trimming took off 2 bases at V and 5 bases at J, with 9 bases between the two ends.

This clonotype turned up a few times. V gene TRBV4-3 combines with J gene TRBJ1-5, with 8 bases that match TRBD1. Germline assignment: CDR1 LGHNA and CDR2 YSLEER. The CDR3 totals 17 residues. Trimming cost V 2 bases and J 3 bases; bases outside gene matches: 9. The CDR3 nucleotides read TGCGCCAGCAGCCAACCCGCCTGGACAGGGAACAATCAGCCCCAGCATTTT. Its translation: CASSQPAWTGNNQPQHF.

The V call is TRBV7-2, the J call TRBJ2-2; the match to TRBD2 covers 8 bases. This CDR3 spans 16 amino acids. Losses at the gene ends were 1 base for V and 10 bases for J; bases not matched to a gene: 11. The V gene's germline CDR1 is SGHTA and CDR2 FQGNSA. The CDR3 reads CASSLVTGGVFSELFF. CDR3 DNA sequence: TGTGCCAGCAGCTTAGTAACGGGAGGGGTCTTTTCGGAGCTGTTTTTT.

The chain employs TRBV7-2 and TRBJ2-1; TRBD1 agrees at 7 bases. The CDR3 runs 17 residues. The germline CDR1 and CDR2 sequences are SGHTA and FQGNSA. V lost 5 bases, J lost 6 bases, and 16 bases stayed unmatched. The CDR3 coding sequence is TGTGCCAGCAGCCCCGAGGCCGGGACAGTTATTGGCAATGAGCAGTTCTTC. Its protein product is CASSPEAGTVIGNEQFF.

This CDR3 reads CASSLVGGLYTEAFF. DNA for the CDR3: TGTGCCAGCAGTTTAGTCGGAGGTTTGTACACTGAAGCTTTCTTT. V gene TRBV27 combines with J gene TRBJ1-1, with no clear D. In germline, CDR1 is MNHEY, CDR2 SMNVEV (reference sequence). The CDR3 length is 15 residues. Trimming pared 2 bases from V and 3 bases from J, leaving 13 bases between.

The chain combines TRBV6-2 or TRBV6-3 with TRBJ2-3, with a weak D call TRBD1 (6 bases). CDR3 length equals 15 residues. Trimming removed 1 base from V and 1 base from J, with 9 bases in between. Germline lookup yields CDR1 MNHEY and CDR2 SVGEGT. The CDR3 here is CASSYFRGGTDTQYF. CDR3 sequence (DNA): TGTGCCAGCAGTTACTTCAGGGGAGGCACAGATACGCAGTATTTT.

This clonotype showed up just a few times. The chain couples TRBV20-1 to TRBJ2-3; TRBD2 agrees at 10 bases. There are 17 residues in the CDR3. Per germline, CDR1 DFQATT and CDR2 SNEGSKA (reference sequence). V gave up 3 bases and J gave up 3 bases; unmatched junction bases: 12. CDR3 loop: CSASPLRGLADTDTQYF. CDR3 bases: TGCAGTGCTAGTCCCCTACGAGGACTAGCGGATACAGATACGCAGTATTTT.

Concerning this clonotype itself: A much bigger clone sits one base away, suggesting this may be a read error. The V call is TRBV29-1, the J call TRBJ2-2, with 7 positions matching TRBD1. The CDR3 runs to 15 residues. The germline gives CDR1 SQVTM, CDR2 ANQGSEA. V shed 3 bases and J 1 base; nucleotides not matched to a gene: 5. Here the CDR3 DNA reads TGCAGCGTTGAGGGGACAGTTGTGAACACCGGGGAGCTGTTTTTT. This translates into CSVEGTVVNTGELFF.

A few counts support this clonotype. The chain has TRBV27 and TRBJ2-2, with D possibly being TRBD2 (6 bases). The CDR3 totals 14 residues. Looked up from germline, CDR1 is MNHEY and CDR2 is SMNVEV (reference sequence). Trimming cost V 2 bases and J 6 bases, with 10 bases left between them. CDR3 in DNA: TGTGCCAGCAGTTTAGGAGGGGAGGCCGGGGAGCTGTTTTTT. Protein sequence: CASSLGGEAGELFF.

This clonotype was observed at least ten times. This chain connects TRBV2 to TRBJ1-1, with TRBD1 identical over 7 bases. The length of the CDR3 is 14 residues. Germline lookup yields CDR1 SNHLY and CDR2 FYNNEI. The V gene end was trimmed by 8 bases and the J gene end by 8 bases; junction bases not matched to a gene: 14. Here the CDR3 DNA reads TGTGCCAGCGCTGGCCTGGGACAGAACTACGAAGCTTTCTTT. Its translation: CASAGLGQNYEAFF.

This chain connects TRBV30 to TRBJ2-3; 9 bases match TRBD1. CDR1 is GTSNPN, CDR2 SVGIG, per germline (reference sequence). This CDR3 is 15 amino acids long. V dropped 2 bases and J dropped 0; count of bases not matched to a gene: 3. The CDR3 region is CAWSWTGASTDTQYF. DNA of the CDR3: TGTGCCTGGAGTTGGACAGGGGCTAGCACAGATACGCAGTATTTT.

The table lists this clonotype with a few counts. V is TRBV4-1 and J is TRBJ1-2; D call uncertain. The ends were cut back, 0 bases at V and 6 bases at J, with 11 bases in the middle. The CDR3 is 14 amino acids. Germline V lookup: CDR1 MGHRA, CDR2 YSYEKL. DNA for the CDR3: TGCGCCAGCAGCCAAGAAAAAGGGTCCGATGGCTACACCTTC. This encodes CASSQEKGSDGYTF.

This clonotype was counted only a few times. The rearrangement joins TRBV7-8 to TRBJ2-5; 8 bases align to TRBD1. V gave up 1 base and J gave up 5 bases; unmatched junction bases: 12. The CDR3 covers 17 residues. Germline CDR1 reads SGHVS; CDR2 reads FQNEAQ. As DNA, the CDR3 is TGTGCCAGCAGCTTAGGCCAGGGGGCCTCCCTACGGGAGACCCAGTACTTC. It translates to CASSLGQGASLRETQYF.

This clonotype showed up just a few times. The gene calls are TRBV7-2 and TRBJ2-7; 11 bases are shared with TRBD2. Germline V gene lookup returns CDR1 SGHTA and CDR2 FQGNSA. The CDR3 sequence is 15 residues long. V dropped 5 bases and J dropped 5; count of bases not matched to a gene: 8. This CDR3 reads CASSPLAGGRDEQYF. The CDR3 bases are TGTGCCAGCAGCCCCCTAGCGGGGGGCCGGGACGAGCAGTACTTC.

This clonotype occurred a few times. J is TRBJ2-7 and V is TRBV9; the D is unclear. The V end lost 3 bases, the J end lost 3 bases, and 10 bases lay between the germline ends. The CDR3 length is 13 residues. CDR1 is SGDLS and CDR2 is YYNGEE in the germline V gene. DNA for the CDR3: TGTGCCAGCAGCGAGGCGGACGGCTACGAGCAGTACTTC. Its protein product is CASSEADGYEQYF.

This chain links TRBV27 with TRBJ1-1; possible D gene TRBD1, 5 bases. This CDR3 has 14 residues. The germline V gene has CDR1 MNHEY and CDR2 SMNVEV (reference sequence). V lost 0 bases to trimming and J lost 3 bases, with 8 bases between them. The CDR3 loop reads CASSLSARDTEAFF. The CDR3 coding sequence is TGTGCCAGCAGTTTATCAGCCAGGGACACTGAAGCTTTCTTT.

This clonotype was picked up many times. This chain links TRBV7-6 with TRBJ2-3; 11 bases map to TRBD2. V lost 5 bases to trimming and J lost 0 bases; unmatched junction nucleotides: 4. Germline V CDR1 and CDR2: SGHVS, FNYEAQ. The CDR3 has 16 residues. The DNA of the CDR3 is TGTGCCAGCAGCGGGAGACTAGCGGGAAGCACAGATACGCAGTATTTT. It encodes CASSGRLAGSTDTQYF.

In regard to this clonotype: A much larger clone lies one base from this, so it may be a read error. In this CDR3 the conserved last residue, phenylalanine or tryptophan, is missing, so a read error is likely. V and J are TRBV11-2 and TRBJ2-5, with 10 bases matching TRBD2. There are 14 residues in the CDR3. V gave up 6 bases and J gave up 2 bases; unmatched junction bases: 3. The germline V gene has CDR1 SGHAT and CDR2 FQNNGV. The CDR3 sequence is CASRGLAPQETQYY. For the CDR3, the DNA is TGTGCCAGCAGGGGACTAGCGCCGCAAGAGACCCAGTACTAC.